One and the same sample provided the 2 T cell receptor beta chains below, sequenced in a study of shared clonotypes between healthy human individuals. Repertoires were generated with immunoSEQ multiplex PCR, while TCRdb's copy carries only in-frame clones and drops some. Of 1,400,000 or so clones detected, roughly 98.5% appear once; the ten largest clones hold about 0.35%. The sequenced sample consisted of naive CD4+ T cells sorted from blood. Subset here: CD45RA+ positively selected. The receptors were gathered from a man aged 25-40 years in good health.

The rearrangement links TRBV10-2 to TRBJ2-7; TRBD2 aligns across 8 bases. V was pared by 7 bases and J by 6 bases, with 11 bases of the junction left unmatched. The CDR3 sequence is 14 residues long. Germline loops: CDR1 WSHSY, CDR2 SAAADI. CDR3 loop: CASKESGSNAEQYF. In DNA, the CDR3 is TGCGCCAGCAAGGAAAGCGGGAGTAATGCCGAGCAGTACTTC.

The chain combines TRBV7-2 with TRBJ1-5, with 7 bases lining up with TRBD1. Per the germline V gene, CDR1 is SGHTA and CDR2 is FQGNSA. J lost 4 bases, V lost 7 bases, and 10 bases had no gene match. The CDR3 spans 15 residues. The CDR3 DNA reads as TGTGCCAGCAACCCGACAGGGACCTCGAATCAGCCCCAGCATTTT. Protein product: CASNPTGTSNQPQHF.